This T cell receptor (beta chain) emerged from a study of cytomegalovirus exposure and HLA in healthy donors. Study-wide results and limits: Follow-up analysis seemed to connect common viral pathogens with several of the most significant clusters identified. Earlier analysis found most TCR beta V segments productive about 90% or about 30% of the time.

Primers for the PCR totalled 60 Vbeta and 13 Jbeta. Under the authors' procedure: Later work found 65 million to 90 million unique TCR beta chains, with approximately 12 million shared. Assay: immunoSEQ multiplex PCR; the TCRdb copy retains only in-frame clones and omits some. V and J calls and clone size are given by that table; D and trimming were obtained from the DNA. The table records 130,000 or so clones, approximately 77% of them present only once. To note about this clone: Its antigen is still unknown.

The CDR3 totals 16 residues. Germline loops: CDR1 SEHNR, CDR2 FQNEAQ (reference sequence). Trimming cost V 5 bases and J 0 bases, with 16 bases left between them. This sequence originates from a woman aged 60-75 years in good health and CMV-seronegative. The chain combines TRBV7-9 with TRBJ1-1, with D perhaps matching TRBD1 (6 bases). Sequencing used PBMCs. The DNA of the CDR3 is TGTGCCAGCAGCCCAAGAGCCGACAGGTTGAACACTGAAGCTTTCTTT. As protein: CASSPRADRLNTEAFF. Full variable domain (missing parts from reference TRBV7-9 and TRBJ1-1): DTGVSQNPRHKITKRGQNVTFRCDPISEHNRLYWYRQTLGQGPEFLTYFQNEAQLEKSRLLSDRFSAERPKGSFSTLEIQRTEQGDSAMYLCASSPRADRLNTEAFFGQGTRLTVV.